This T cell receptor beta chain was recovered during a study of T-cell memory formation after mild COVID-19. TCRdb re-called the 5' RACE reads with MiXCR, one entry per CDR3 protein. The sample shows some 300,000 distinct CDR3 sequences, just under 20% of them seen only once. This clonotype was detected only a few times. From germline, CDR1 is LGHDT and CDR2 YNNKEL (reference sequence). J lost 12 bases, V lost 1 base, and 4 bases had no gene match. This CDR3 is built from 13 residues. This sequence joins TRBV3-1 and TRBJ2-1; 9 bases map to TRBD2. Material for sequencing was PBMCs or a T cell subset sorted from them (not recorded which). The receptor was isolated from a man younger than 30 who had mild COVID-19 (a few samples of this study predate the infection). Cell type and time point are not known. Here the CDR3 DNA reads TGTGCCAGCAGCCAAGGAGGAGCGGGGGGGCAGTTCTTC. Amino acids: CASSQGGAGGQFF.